What follows are 12 T cell receptor beta chains derived from one specimen sequenced in a study of shared clonotypes between healthy human individuals. Only in-frame clones appear in the TCRdb table, and some are missing; sequencing was by immunoSEQ multiplex PCR. The repertoire consists of some 1,100,000 clones, with 70% to 80% occurring once and the leading ten covering 0.5% to 0.6%. The sample taken for sequencing was memory CD4+ T cells from PBMCs. Subset here: CD45RA-negative fraction. The receptors derive from a man between 18 and 35 years old in good health. Some clones in this sample may be carry-over from other donors' samples.

This clone has more than one count but fewer than ten. The genes are TRBV2 and TRBJ2-7; unclear D gene. The CDR3 is 10 amino acids. In germline, CDR1 is SNHLY, CDR2 FYNNEI. Trimming removed 7 bases from V and 4 bases from J, with 5 bases in between. The CDR3 sequence: CASKEYEQYF. The DNA for the CDR3 is TGTGCCAGCAAGGAATACGAGCAGTACTTC.

The chain is built from TRBV5-8 and TRBJ2-7, with 9 bases identical to TRBD2. Per the germline V gene, CDR1 is SGHTS and CDR2 is YDEGEE. V lost 0 bases, J lost 5 bases, and 3 bases stayed unmatched. This CDR3 spans 14 amino acids. CDR3 sequence: CASSLGTSVHEQYF. The CDR3 region has the DNA TGTGCCAGCAGCTTGGGGACTAGCGTCCACGAGCAGTACTTC. The full variable domain, its missing parts supplied by reference TRBV5-8 and TRBJ2-7, is EAGVTQSPTHLIKTRGQQATLRCSPISGHTSVYWYQQALGLGLQFLLWYDEGEERNRGNFPPRFSGRQFPNYSSELNVNALELEDSALYLCASSLGTSVHEQYFGPGTRLTVT.

This chain connects TRBV7-3 to TRBJ2-3; D ambiguous. CDR1 is SGHTA, CDR2 FQGTGA, per germline. Trimming pared 0 bases from V and 0 bases from J, leaving 7 bases between. The CDR3 is 15 amino acids. The CDR3 protein is CASSLTLSSTDTQYF. Here the CDR3 DNA reads TGTGCCAGCAGCTTAACGCTCTCGAGCACAGATACGCAGTATTTT.

The chain links TRBV28 to TRBJ1-2; D is unclear. This CDR3 region has 12 residues. The V end lost 4 bases, the J end lost 4 bases, and 7 bases lay between the germline ends. CDR1 is MDHEN and CDR2 is SYDVKM in the germline V gene. DNA of the CDR3: TGTGCCAGCAGTTGGCGGCTCTATGGCTACACCTTC. Translation: CASSWRLYGYTF.

The chain carries TRBV5-1 and TRBJ2-1; TRBD2 aligns across 15 bases. This CDR3 region has 16 residues. V trimming: 0 bases; J trimming: 8 bases; junction bases outside the gene matches: 3. CDR1 is SGHRS, CDR2 YFSETQ, per germline. The CDR3 spells CASSLGGLAGGDEQFF. DNA for the CDR3: TGCGCCAGCAGCTTGGGGGGACTAGCGGGAGGCGATGAGCAGTTCTTC.

The rearrangement links TRBV27 to TRBJ1-5; D ambiguous. Germline V lookup: CDR1 MNHEY, CDR2 SMNVEV (reference sequence). Trimming pared 6 bases from V and 2 bases from J, leaving 8 bases between. This CDR3 comprises 13 residues. As DNA, the CDR3 is TGTGCCAGCAGCCGCACCCGCAATCAGCCCCAGCATTTT. This sequence encodes CASSRTRNQPQHF.

This chain joins TRBV5-1 and TRBJ1-1; 9 bases map to TRBD1. V was pared by 0 bases and J by 5 bases, with 8 bases of the junction left unmatched. Per germline, CDR1 SGHRS and CDR2 YFSETQ. The length of the CDR3 is 16 residues. The CDR3 DNA reads TGCGCCAGCAGCTTGGGCTACAGGGGGCGGGAGACTGAAGCTTTCTTT. It specifies CASSLGYRGRETEAFF.

The rearrangement links TRBV9 to TRBJ2-7, with 10 bases lining up with TRBD2. Germline V gives CDR1 SGDLS, CDR2 YYNGEE. The CDR3 has 15 amino acids. V shed 4 bases, J shed 4 bases, and the junction held 8 bases outside the gene matches. The CDR3 loop is CASSPNGAGGYEQYF. CDR3 nucleotides: TGTGCCAGCAGCCCCAATGGAGCGGGAGGGTACGAGCAGTACTTC.

The V call is TRBV28, the J call TRBJ1-2; D is uncertain. Trimming removed 3 bases from V and 5 bases from J, with 13 bases in between. Germline values: CDR1 MDHEN, CDR2 SYDVKM. This CDR3 comprises 14 residues. CDR3 protein: CASSLDPRWYGYTF. CDR3 coding DNA: TGTGCCAGCAGTTTGGATCCGAGGTGGTATGGCTACACCTTC.

The rearrangement joins TRBV5-1 to TRBJ1-1; 9 nucleotides agree with TRBD1. The CDR3 contains 18 residues. The J segment lost 2 bases and the V segment lost 2 bases, leaving 13 bases of the junction unmatched. Per the germline V gene, CDR1 is SGHRS and CDR2 is YFSETQ. In DNA form, the CDR3 reads TGCGCCAGCAGCTTTTTCGCACAGGGGGCTGGAGTCAACACTGAAGCTTTCTTT. This codes for CASSFFAQGAGVNTEAFF. Supplemented by reference TRBV5-1 and TRBJ1-1, the full variable domain reads KAGVTQTPRYLIKTRGQQVTLSCSPISGHRSVSWYQQTPGQGLQFLFEYFSETQRNKGNFPGRFSGRQFSNSRSEMNVSTLELGDSALYLCASSFFAQGAGVNTEAFFGQGTRLTVV.

The V and J genes are TRBV5-1 and TRBJ2-5; the D gene could be TRBD1 or TRBD2 (7 bases each). The germline V and J ends were trimmed by 6 bases and 6 bases, with 18 bases remaining between them. The CDR3 totals 14 residues. The germline V gene encodes CDR1 SGHRS and CDR2 YFSETQ. This chain's CDR3 is CASTQGGIRQTQYF. In DNA, the CDR3 is TGCGCCAGCACCCAGGGGGGGATCAGGCAGACCCAGTACTTC.

The gene calls are TRBV7-8 and TRBJ2-7; TRBD1 or TRBD2 may be the D gene (5 bases each). Germline CDR1 and CDR2: SGHVS and FQNEAQ. The CDR3 sequence is 12 residues long. Trimming took 4 bases from V and 4 from J, leaving 8 bases between them. The CDR3 sequence is CASSWGSYEQYF. The CDR3 nucleotides read TGTGCCAGCAGCTGGGGGTCGTACGAGCAGTACTTC.